Listed here is a single TCR beta chain. Its antigen remains unidentified. The sample comes from a study of cytomegalovirus exposure and HLA in healthy donors. Primers for the PCR totalled 60 Vbeta and 13 Jbeta. Clones were read by immunoSEQ multiplex PCR, and TCRdb kept only the in-frame ones, dropping some. Of about 160,000 clones listed, roughly 80% are singletons. This CDR3 contains 14 residues. V lost 7 bases, J lost 7 bases, and 17 bases lay in between. Per the germline V gene, CDR1 is MNHEY and CDR2 is SVGAGI. Whole-study findings and limits: TCR beta sequences reportedly predicted the HLA-A and HLA-B alleles of most subjects accurately. The investigators catalogued 164 TCR beta chains as cytomegalovirus-associated. Information on immune exposure was restricted to one variable (CMV serostatus).

The sequence was collected from a man aged 45-60 years in good health and CMV-seropositive. Specimen: PBMCs. V usage is TRBV6-5 and J usage is TRBJ2-1; D unresolved. The CDR3 nucleotides read TGTGCCAGCACCCCCCCCGGGTCGGTGAATGAGCAGTTCTTC. As protein: CASTPPGSVNEQFF.